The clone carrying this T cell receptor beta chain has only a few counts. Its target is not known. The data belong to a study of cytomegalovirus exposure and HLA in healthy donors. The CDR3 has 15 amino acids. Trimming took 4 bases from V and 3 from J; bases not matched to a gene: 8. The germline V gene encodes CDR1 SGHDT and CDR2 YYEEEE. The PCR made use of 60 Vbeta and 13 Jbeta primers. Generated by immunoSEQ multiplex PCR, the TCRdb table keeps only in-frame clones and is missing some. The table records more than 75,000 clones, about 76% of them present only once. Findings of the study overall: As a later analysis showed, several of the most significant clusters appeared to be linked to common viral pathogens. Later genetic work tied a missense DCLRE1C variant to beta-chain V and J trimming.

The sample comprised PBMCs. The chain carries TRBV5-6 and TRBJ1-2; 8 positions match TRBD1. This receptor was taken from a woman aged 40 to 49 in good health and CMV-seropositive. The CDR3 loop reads CASSARQGSYYGYTF. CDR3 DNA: TGTGCCAGCAGCGCGAGACAGGGGTCCTACTATGGCTACACCTTC.